The next 5 T cell receptor beta chains were all read from a single sample in a study of blood T cell repertoires in COVID-19. Measured with immunoSEQ multiplex PCR; TCRdb has only the in-frame clones, and not every one. The data show 250,000 to 350,000 clones, 80% to 90% seen once. The specimen sequenced was peripheral blood. These receptors were collected from a woman younger than 45 with active or convalescent COVID-19.

This clone has a single count. This chain links TRBV9 with TRBJ1-5; 7 bases fit TRBD1. CDR1 is SGDLS, CDR2 YYNGEE, per germline. The length of the CDR3 is 18 residues. The V gene end was trimmed by 3 bases and the J gene end by 4 bases; junction bases not matched to a gene: 16. CDR3 sequence reads: CASSESARGQWGNQPQHF. CDR3 sequence (DNA): TGTGCCAGCAGCGAGAGCGCCAGGGGACAGTGGGGGAATCAGCCCCAGCATTTT.

The gene calls are TRBV30 and TRBJ2-7, with 7 bases lining up with TRBD1. CDR1 and CDR2 (germline): GTSNPN, SVGIG (reference sequence). Unmatched junction bases numbered 4, after V lost 1 base and J lost 7 bases. CDR3 length: 12 residues. The CDR3 reads CAWSGQGGEQYF. The CDR3 region has the DNA TGTGCCTGGAGTGGACAGGGCGGTGAGCAGTACTTC. Full variable domain (rest looked up from reference TRBV30 and TRBJ2-7): SQTIHQWPATLVQPVGSPLSLECTVEGTSNPNLYWYRQAAGRGLQLLFYSVGIGQISSEVPQNLSASRPQDRQFILSSKKLLLSDSGFYLCAWSGQGGEQYFGPGTRLTVT.

The rearrangement links TRBV6-1 to TRBJ2-2; 7 bases are shared with TRBD2. V lost 2 bases, J lost 4 bases, and 1 base stayed unmatched. In germline, CDR1 is MNHNS, CDR2 SASEGT. This CDR3 has 14 amino acids. The CDR3 DNA sequence: TGTGCCAGCAGTGAATGGGAGGGCACCGGGGAGCTGTTTTTT. Protein sequence: CASSEWEGTGELFF.

The chain links TRBV24-1 to TRBJ1-5, with 11 bases fitting TRBD1. J was trimmed by 6 bases and V by 6 bases; bases with no gene match: 3. Germline CDR1 is KGHDR and CDR2 is SFDVKD. The CDR3 runs to 14 residues. CDR3 sequence (DNA): TGTGCCACCAGTCGGACAGGGGGCACTCAGCCCCAGCATTTT. This codes for CATSRTGGTQPQHF.

V gene TRBV14 combines with J gene TRBJ2-2; D not certain. V lost 1 base and J lost 6, with 6 bases in between. CDR1 SGHDN and CDR2 FVKESK come from the germline V gene. The CDR3 contains 13 residues. CDR3 sequence reads: CASSQVRAGELFF. The CDR3 DNA sequence: TGTGCCAGCAGCCAAGTCCGCGCCGGGGAGCTGTTTTTT.